This T cell receptor (beta chain) was captured in a study of metastatic and nonmetastatic thyroid tumors (dated by TCRdb to the early 2020s). Looking at the study overall: Repertoires were compared across peripheral blood and tumor or nodule tissue samples from malignant and benign thyroid patients.

None of the patients had been given any treatment before thyroid surgery. Using T-cell receptor beta sequencing, the study looked back at clinical samples from patients collected from about 2011 to 2019. Overall study outcomes, separate from this receptor: TCR beta diversity was reported as significantly higher in malignant tumors than in benign nodules, in both blood and tumor samples.

CDR1 and CDR2 are read off the germline V gene (reference sequence) as DFQATT and SNEGSKA. V and J lose 3 bases and 8 bases, and a span of 11 bases separates them. The CDR3 holds 12 amino acids from the cysteine to the phenylalanine. This entry keeps only the CDR3 DNA: 36 bases, framed from base 1. The protocol used for the library was PCR. Sequencing relied on an Illumina HiSeq 4000. High-throughput sequencing was used to profile the CDR3 region of the TCR beta-chain in every patient. As for the authors' bioinformatics: Drawing on CDR3 differences between clinicopathological groups, the researchers built a classifier meant to tell apart patients with distant-metastatic papillary thyroid cancer. The Shannon index was used to assess repertoire diversity, and the Morisita-Horn index was used to assess tumor-blood repertoire similarity. The public reads were reprocessed in TCRdb via fastp at Q25 and MiXCR, keeping in-frame beta chains. The V and J calls and clone size come from TCRdb's table, not from the authors' own analysis. The sample contains tens of thousands of clones, more than 20% of them found a single time. The ten most abundant clones make up roughly 3% of the sample.

The table lists this clone with many counts. Its binding antigen is unknown. No quality values exist for individual bases; no much larger clone is one base distant. The sequenced sample consisted of blood. This receptor chain uses TRBV20-1 and TRBJ2-1, with TRBD2 as a weak D call on 6 bases. This receptor was obtained from a male donor with papillary thyroid cancer or a benign thyroid nodule (not recorded which). Some clones in this sample may be carry-over from other donors' samples. For the CDR3, the sequence is CSASEREHEQFF. The bases are TGCAGTGCTAGTGAACGGGAGCATGAGCAGTTCTTC.